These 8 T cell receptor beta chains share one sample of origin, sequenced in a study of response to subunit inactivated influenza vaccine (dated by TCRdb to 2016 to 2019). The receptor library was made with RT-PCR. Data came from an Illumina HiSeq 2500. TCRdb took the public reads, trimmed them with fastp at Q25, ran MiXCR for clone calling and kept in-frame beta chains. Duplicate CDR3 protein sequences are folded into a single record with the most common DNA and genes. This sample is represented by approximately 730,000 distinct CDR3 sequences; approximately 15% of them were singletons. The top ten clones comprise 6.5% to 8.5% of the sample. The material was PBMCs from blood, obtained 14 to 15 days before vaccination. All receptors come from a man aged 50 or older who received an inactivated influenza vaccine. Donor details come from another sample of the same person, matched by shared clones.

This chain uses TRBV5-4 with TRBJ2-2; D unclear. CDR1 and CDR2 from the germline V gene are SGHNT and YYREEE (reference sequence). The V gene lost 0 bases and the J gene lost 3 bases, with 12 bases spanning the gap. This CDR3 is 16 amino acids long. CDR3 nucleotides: TGTGCCAGCAGCTTGGGACACCCACGGGACACCGGGGAGCTGTTTTTT. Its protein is CASSLGHPRDTGELFF. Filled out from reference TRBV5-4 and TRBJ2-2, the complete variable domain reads ETGVTQSPTHLIKTRGQQVTLRCSSQSGHNTVSWYQQALGQGPQFIFQYYREEENGRGNFPPRFSGLQFPNYSSELNVNALELDDSALYLCASSLGHPRDTGELFFGEGSRLTVL.

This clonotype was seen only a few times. Here the CDR3 reads CASSATTGRWDNEQFF. In DNA, the CDR3 is TGTGCCAGCAGTGCCACAACAGGGAGATGGGACAATGAGCAGTTCTTC. The V call is TRBV25-1, the J call TRBJ2-1, with a possible D match to TRBD1 (6 bases). The CDR3 covers 16 residues. Germline V lookup: CDR1 MGHDK, CDR2 SYGVNS. V was cut by 4 bases and J by 5 bases, with 18 bases left in between. Based on the CDR3 plus reference TRBV25-1 and TRBJ2-1, the full variable domain is EADIYQTPRYLVIGTGKKITLECSQTMGHDKMYWYQQDPGMELHLIHYSYGVNSTEKGDLSSESTVSRIRTEHFPLTLESARPSHTSQYLCASSATTGRWDNEQFFGPGTRLTVL.

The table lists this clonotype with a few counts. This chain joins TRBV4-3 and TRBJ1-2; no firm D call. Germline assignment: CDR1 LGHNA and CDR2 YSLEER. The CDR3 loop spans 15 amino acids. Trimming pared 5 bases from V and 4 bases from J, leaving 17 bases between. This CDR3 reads CASSLFFGESYGYTF. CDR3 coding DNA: TGCGCCAGCAGCTTATTTTTTGGGGAAAGCTATGGCTACACCTTC.

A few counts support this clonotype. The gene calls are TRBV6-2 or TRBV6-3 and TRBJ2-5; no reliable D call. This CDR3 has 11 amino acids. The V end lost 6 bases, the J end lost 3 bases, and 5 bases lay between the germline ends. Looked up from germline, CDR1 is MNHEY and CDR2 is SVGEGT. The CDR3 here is CASSHKETQYF. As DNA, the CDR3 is TGTGCCAGCAGCCACAAAGAGACCCAGTACTTC.

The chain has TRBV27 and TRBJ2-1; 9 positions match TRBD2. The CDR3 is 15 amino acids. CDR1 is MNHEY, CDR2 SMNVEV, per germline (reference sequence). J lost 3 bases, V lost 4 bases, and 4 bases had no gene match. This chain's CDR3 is CASSSREGGYNEQFF. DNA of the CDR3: TGTGCCAGCAGTTCGCGGGAGGGTGGCTACAATGAGCAGTTCTTC.

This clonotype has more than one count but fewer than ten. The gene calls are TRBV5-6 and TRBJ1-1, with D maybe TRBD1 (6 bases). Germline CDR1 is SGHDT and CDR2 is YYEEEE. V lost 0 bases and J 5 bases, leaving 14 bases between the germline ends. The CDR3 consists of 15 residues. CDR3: CASSLGFGQGTEAFF. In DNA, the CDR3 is TGTGCCAGCAGCTTGGGTTTTGGTCAGGGGACTGAAGCTTTCTTT.

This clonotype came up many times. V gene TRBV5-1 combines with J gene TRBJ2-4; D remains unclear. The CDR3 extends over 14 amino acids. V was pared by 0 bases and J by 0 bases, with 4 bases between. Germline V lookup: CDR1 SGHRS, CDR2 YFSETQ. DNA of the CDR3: TGCGCCAGCAGCTTGGACCGAGCCAAAAACATTCAGTACTTC. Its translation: CASSLDRAKNIQYF.

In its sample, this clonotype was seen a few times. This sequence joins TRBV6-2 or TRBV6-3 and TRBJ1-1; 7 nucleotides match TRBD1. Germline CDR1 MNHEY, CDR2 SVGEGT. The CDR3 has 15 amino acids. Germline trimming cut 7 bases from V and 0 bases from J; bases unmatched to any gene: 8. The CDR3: CASTSTGEVNTEAFF. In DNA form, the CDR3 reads TGTGCCAGCACTTCCACAGGGGAGGTGAACACTGAAGCTTTCTTT.